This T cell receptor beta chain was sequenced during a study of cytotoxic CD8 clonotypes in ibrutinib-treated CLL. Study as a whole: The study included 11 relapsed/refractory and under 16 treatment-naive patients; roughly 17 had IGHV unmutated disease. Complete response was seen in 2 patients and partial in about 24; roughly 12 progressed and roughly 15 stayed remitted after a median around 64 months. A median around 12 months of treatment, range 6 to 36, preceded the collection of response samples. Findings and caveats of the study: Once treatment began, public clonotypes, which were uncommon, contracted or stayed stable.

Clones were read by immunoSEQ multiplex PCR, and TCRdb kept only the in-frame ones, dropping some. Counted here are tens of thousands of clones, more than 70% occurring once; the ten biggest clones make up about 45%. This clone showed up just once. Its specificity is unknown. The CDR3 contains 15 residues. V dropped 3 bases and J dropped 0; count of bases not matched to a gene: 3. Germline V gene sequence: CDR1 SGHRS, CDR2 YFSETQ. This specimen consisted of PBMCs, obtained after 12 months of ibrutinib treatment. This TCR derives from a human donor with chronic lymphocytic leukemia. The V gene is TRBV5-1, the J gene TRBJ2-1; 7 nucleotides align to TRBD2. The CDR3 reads CASSSSGVSYNEQFF. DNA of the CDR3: TGCGCCAGCAGCTCAAGCGGGGTCTCCTACAATGAGCAGTTCTTC.